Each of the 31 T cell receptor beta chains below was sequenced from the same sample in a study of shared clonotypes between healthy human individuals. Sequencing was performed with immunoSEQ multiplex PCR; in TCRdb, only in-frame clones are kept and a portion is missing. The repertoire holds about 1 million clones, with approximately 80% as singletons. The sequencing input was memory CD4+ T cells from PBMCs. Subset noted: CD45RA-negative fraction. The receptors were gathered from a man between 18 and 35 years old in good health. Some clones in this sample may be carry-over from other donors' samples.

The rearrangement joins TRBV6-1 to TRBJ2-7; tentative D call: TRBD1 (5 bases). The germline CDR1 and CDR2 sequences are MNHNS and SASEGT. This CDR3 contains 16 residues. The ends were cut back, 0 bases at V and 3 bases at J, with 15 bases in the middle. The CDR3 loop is CASSEASRAGFYEQYF. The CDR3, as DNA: TGTGCCAGCAGTGAAGCTAGCAGGGCTGGCTTCTACGAGCAGTACTTC.

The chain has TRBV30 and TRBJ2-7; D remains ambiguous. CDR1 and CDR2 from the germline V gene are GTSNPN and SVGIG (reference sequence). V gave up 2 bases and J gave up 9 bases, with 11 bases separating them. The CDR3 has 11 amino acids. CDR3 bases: TGTGCCTGGAGTTCACCTATCGGGCAGTACTTC. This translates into CAWSSPIGQYF.

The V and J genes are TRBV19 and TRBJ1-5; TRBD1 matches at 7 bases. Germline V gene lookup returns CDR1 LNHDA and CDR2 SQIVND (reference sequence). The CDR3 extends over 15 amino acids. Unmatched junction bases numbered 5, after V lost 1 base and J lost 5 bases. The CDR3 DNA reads TGTGCCAGTAGTATAGCCACAGGGGAAGATCAGCCCCAGCATTTT. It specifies CASSIATGEDQPQHF.

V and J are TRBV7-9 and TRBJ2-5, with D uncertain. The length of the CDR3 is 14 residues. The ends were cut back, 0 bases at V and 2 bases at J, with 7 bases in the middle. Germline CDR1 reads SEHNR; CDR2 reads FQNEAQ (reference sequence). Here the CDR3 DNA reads TGTGCCAGCAGCTTAGCGCACCTTCAAGAGACCCAGTACTTC. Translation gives CASSLAHLQETQYF.

This chain's CDR3 is CAWSVRQETQYF. The CDR3 coding sequence is TGTGCCTGGAGTGTACGACAAGAGACCCAGTACTTC. The rearrangement joins TRBV30 to TRBJ2-5; D is unresolved. V dropped 0 bases and J dropped 2 bases, with 4 bases sitting between them. Germline CDR1 GTSNPN, CDR2 SVGIG (reference sequence). The CDR3 runs to 12 residues.

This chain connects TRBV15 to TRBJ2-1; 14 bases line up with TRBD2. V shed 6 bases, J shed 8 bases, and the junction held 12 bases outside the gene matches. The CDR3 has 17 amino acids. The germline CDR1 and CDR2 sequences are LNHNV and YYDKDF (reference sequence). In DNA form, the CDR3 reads TGTGCCACCAGTCCCCCGACTAGCGGGAGGGCCTTGGATGAGCAGTTCTTC. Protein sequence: CATSPPTSGRALDEQFF.

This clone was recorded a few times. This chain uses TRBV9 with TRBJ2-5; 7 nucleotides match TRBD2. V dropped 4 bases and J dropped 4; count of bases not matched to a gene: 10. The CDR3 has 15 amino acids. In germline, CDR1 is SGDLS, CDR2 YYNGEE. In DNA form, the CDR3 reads TGTGCCAGCAGCTCCGCTGCGGGAGTGGGAGAGACCCAGTACTTC. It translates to CASSSAAGVGETQYF.

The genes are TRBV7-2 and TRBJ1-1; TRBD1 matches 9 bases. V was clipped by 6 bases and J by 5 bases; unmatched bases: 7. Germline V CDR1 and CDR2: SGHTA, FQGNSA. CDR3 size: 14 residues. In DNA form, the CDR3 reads TGTGCCAGCAGTTCCACAGGGGGCGCGACTGAAGCTTTCTTT. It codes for CASSSTGGATEAFF.

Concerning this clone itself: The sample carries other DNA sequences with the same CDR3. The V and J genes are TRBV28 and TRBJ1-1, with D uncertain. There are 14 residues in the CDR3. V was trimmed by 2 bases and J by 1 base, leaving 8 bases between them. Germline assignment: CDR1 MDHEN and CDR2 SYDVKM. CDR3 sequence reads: CASSLKGSNTEAFF. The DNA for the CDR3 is TGTGCCAGCAGTTTAAAGGGCTCGAACACTGAAGCTTTCTTT.

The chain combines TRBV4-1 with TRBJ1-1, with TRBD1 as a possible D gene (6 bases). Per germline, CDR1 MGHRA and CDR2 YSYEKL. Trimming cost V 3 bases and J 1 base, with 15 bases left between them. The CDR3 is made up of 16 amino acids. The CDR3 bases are TGCGCCAGCAGCCACTGGGGGCGCTTTGGGAACACTGAAGCTTTCTTT. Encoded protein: CASSHWGRFGNTEAFF.

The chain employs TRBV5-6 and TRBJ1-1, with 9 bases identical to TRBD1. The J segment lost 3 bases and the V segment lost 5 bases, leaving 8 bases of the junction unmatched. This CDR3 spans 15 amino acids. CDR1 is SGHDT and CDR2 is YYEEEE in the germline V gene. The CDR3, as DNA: TGTGCCAGCAGGGAGACAGGGGGGACGGACACTGAAGCTTTCTTT. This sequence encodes CASRETGGTDTEAFF.

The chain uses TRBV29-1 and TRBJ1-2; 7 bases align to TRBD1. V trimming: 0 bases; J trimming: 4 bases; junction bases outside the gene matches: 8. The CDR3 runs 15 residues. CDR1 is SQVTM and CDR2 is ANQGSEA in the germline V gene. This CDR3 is CSVEEGKGAGYGYTF. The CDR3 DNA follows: TGCAGCGTTGAAGAGGGTAAGGGGGCAGGCTATGGCTACACCTTC.

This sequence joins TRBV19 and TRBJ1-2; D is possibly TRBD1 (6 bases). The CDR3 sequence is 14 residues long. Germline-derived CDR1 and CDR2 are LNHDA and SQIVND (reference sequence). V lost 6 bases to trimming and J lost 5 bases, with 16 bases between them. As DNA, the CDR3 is TGTGCCAGTAGAGGGGGGAGGACGACGTATGGCTACACCTTC. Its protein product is CASRGGRTTYGYTF.

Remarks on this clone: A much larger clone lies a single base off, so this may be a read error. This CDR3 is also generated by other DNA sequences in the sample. CDR3 coding DNA: TGTGCCAGCAGTTACTCGGGACAGGGCCCCTACGAGCAGTACTTC. Amino acid sequence: CASSYSGQGPYEQYF. The chain combines TRBV6-6 with TRBJ2-7; the match to TRBD1 covers 9 bases. The CDR3 covers 15 residues. V was pared by 0 bases and J by 2 bases, with 2 bases of the junction left unmatched. In germline, CDR1 is MNHNY, CDR2 SVGAGI (reference sequence).

The CDR3 region is CAWTGGPSYNSPLHF. In DNA, the CDR3 is TGTGCCTGGACAGGGGGCCCCTCCTATAATTCACCCCTCCACTTT. J is TRBJ1-6 and V is TRBV30; TRBD1 matches 8 bases. CDR1 is GTSNPN and CDR2 is SVGIG in the germline V gene (reference sequence). The CDR3 totals 15 residues. The J segment lost 0 bases and the V segment lost 4 bases, leaving 2 bases of the junction unmatched. The complete variable domain, with remaining parts taken from reference TRBV30 and TRBJ1-6, reads SQTIHQWPATLVQPVGSPLSLECTVEGTSNPNLYWYRQAAGRGLQLLFYSVGIGQISSEVPQNLSASRPQDRQFILSSKKLLLSDSGFYLCAWTGGPSYNSPLHFGNGTRLTVT.

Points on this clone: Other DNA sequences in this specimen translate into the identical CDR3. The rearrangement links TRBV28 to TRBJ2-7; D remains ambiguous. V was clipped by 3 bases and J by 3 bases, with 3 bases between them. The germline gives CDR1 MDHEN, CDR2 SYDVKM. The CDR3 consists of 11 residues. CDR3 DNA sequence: TGTGCCAGCAGTTTGCTCTACGAGCAGTACTTC. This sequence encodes CASSLLYEQYF.

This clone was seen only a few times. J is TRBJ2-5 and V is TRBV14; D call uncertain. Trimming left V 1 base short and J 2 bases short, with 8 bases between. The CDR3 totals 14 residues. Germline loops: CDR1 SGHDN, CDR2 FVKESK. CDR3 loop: CASSQGLRQETQYF. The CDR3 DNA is TGTGCCAGCAGCCAAGGACTCCGACAAGAGACCCAGTACTTC.

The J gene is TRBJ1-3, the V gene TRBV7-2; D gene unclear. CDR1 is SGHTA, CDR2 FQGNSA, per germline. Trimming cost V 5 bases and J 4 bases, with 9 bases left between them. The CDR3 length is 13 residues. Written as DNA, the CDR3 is TGTGCCAGCAGCGCCGATATGGGAAACACCATATATTTT. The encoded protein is CASSADMGNTIYF.

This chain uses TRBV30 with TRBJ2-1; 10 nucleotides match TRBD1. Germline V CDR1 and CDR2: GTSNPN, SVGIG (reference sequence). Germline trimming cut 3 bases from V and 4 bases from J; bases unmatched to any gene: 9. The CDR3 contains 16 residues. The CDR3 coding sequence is TGTGCCTGGAGGATGTGGGACAGGGGTTTGTACAATGAGCAGTTCTTC. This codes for CAWRMWDRGLYNEQFF. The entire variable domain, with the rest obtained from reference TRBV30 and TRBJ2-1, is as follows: SQTIHQWPATLVQPVGSPLSLECTVEGTSNPNLYWYRQAAGRGLQLLFYSVGIGQISSEVPQNLSASRPQDRQFILSSKKLLLSDSGFYLCAWRMWDRGLYNEQFFGPGTRLTVL.

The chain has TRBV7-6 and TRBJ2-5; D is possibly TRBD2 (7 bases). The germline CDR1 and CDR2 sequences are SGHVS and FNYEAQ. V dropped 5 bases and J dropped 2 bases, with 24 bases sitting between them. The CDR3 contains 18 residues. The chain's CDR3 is CASSLLALGGGAQETQYF. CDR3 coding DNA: TGTGCCAGCAGCCTACTGGCCTTGGGAGGGGGAGCGCAAGAGACCCAGTACTTC.

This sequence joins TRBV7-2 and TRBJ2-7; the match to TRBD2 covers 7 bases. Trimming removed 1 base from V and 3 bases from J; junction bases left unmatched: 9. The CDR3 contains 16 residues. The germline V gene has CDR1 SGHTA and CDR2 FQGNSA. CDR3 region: CASSLGVGGSYYEQYF. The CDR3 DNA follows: TGTGCCAGCAGCTTAGGGGTAGGCGGGAGTTACTACGAGCAGTACTTC.

The DNA of the CDR3 is TGTGCCAGCTCCCCCCGGCCCAACTCTGAAGCTTTCTTT. Translated, it gives CASSPRPNSEAFF. The chain recombines TRBV6-6 with TRBJ1-1; D gene uncertain. Germline-derived CDR1 and CDR2 are MNHNY and SVGAGI (reference sequence). The CDR3 has 13 residues. With 8 bases removed from V and 6 bases from J, the gap between germline ends came to 16 bases.

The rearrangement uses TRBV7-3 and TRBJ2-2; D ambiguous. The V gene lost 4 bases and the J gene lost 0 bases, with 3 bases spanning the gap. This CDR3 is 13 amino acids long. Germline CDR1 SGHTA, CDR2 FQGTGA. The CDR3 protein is CASSSSNTGELFF. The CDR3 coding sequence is TGTGCCAGCAGCTCGTCGAACACCGGGGAGCTGTTTTTT. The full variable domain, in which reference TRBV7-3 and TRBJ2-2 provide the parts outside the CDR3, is GAGVSQTPSNKVTEKGKYVELRCDPISGHTALYWYRQSLGQGPEFLIYFQGTGAADDSGLPNDRFFAVRPEGSVSTLKIQRTERGDSAVYLCASSSSNTGELFFGEGSRLTVL.

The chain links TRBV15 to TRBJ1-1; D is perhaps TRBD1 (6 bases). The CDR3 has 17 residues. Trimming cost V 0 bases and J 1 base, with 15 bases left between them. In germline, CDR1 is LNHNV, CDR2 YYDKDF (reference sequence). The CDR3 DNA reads TGTGCCACCAGCAGAGATTACGGCAGGGGTTCGAACACTGAAGCTTTCTTT. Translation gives CATSRDYGRGSNTEAFF.

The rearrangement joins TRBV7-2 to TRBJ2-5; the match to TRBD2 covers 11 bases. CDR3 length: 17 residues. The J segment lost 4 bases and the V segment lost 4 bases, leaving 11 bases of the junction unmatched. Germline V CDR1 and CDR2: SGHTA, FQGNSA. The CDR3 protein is CASSSYLAGGPGETQYF. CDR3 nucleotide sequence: TGTGCCAGCAGCTCCTATTTAGCGGGAGGGCCCGGAGAGACCCAGTACTTC.

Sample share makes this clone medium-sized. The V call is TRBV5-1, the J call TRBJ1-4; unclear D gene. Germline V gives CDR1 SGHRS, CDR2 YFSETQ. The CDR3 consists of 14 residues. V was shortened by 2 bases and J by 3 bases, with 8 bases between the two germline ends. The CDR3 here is CASSLRAANEKLFF. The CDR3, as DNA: TGCGCCAGCAGCTTAAGGGCGGCTAATGAAAAACTGTTTTTT.

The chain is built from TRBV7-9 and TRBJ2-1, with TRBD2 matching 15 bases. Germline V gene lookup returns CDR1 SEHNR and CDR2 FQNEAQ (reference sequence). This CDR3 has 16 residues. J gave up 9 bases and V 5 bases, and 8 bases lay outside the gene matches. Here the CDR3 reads CASSIGLAGGPGEQFF. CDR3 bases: TGTGCCAGCAGCATCGGACTAGCGGGAGGGCCGGGTGAGCAGTTCTTC.

The CDR3: CASSLDKGPDEQFF. In DNA form, the CDR3 reads TGTGCCAGCAGCTTAGATAAGGGCCCGGATGAGCAGTTCTTC. The rearrangement uses TRBV11-2 and TRBJ2-1; no definite D call. CDR3 length equals 14 residues. Deletions cut 0 bases from V and 8 bases from J, with 11 bases between. Germline V lookup: CDR1 SGHAT, CDR2 FQNNGV.

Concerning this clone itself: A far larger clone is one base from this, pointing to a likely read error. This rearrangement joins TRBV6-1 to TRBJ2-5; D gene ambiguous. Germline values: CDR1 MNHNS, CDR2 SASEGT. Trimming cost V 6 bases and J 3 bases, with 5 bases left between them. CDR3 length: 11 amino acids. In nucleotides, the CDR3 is TGTGCCAGCAGCCCCGAAGAGACCCAGTACTTC. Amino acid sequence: CASSPEETQYF.

CDR3 DNA: TGTGCCAGCAGTGACTCGCCCGTTAGCACAGATACGCAGTATTTT. Amino acid sequence: CASSDSPVSTDTQYF. This chain connects TRBV6-4 to TRBJ2-3, with no clear D. With 0 bases removed from V and 0 bases from J, the gap between germline ends came to 7 bases. Germline assignment: CDR1 MRHNA and CDR2 SNTAGT. The CDR3 is made up of 15 amino acids.

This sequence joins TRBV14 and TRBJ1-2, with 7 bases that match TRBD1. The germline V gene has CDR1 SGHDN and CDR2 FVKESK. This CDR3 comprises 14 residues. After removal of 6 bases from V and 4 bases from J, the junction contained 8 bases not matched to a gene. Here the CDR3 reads CASRPTGSLYGYTF. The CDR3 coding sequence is TGTGCCAGCAGACCGACAGGGAGTCTCTATGGCTACACCTTC.